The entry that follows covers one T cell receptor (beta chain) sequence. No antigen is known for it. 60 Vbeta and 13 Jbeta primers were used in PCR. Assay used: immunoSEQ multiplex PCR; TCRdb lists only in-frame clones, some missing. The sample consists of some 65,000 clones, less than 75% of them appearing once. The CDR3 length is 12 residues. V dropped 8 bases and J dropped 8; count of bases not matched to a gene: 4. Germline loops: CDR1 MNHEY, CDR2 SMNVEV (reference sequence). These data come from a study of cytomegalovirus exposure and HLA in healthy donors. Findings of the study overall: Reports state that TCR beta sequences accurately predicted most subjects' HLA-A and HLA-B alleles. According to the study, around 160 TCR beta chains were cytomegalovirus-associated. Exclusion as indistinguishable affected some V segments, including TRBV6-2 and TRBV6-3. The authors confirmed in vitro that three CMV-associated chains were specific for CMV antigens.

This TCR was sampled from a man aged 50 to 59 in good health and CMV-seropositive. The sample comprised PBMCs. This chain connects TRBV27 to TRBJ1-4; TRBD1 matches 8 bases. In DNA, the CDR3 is TGTGCCAGCCGACAGGGGAAGGAAAAACTGTTTTTT. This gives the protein CASRQGKEKLFF. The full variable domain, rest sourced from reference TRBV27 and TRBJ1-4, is EAQVTQNPRYLITVTGKKLTVTCSQNMNHEYMSWYRQDPGLGLRQIYYSMNVEVTDKGDVPEGYKVSRKEKRNFPLILESPSPNQTSLYFCASRQGKEKLFFGSGTQLSVL.